The rows below give T cell receptor beta chains drawn from one sample of a study of T cells after yellow fever vaccination. TCRdb re-analysed the 5' RACE reads in MiXCR, keeping a single row per CDR3 protein. The sample records hundreds of thousands of distinct CDR3 sequences, about 12% being singletons. Sequences were derived from PBMCs, sampled on the day of the yellow fever booster vaccination. All receptors derive from a man younger than 40 who received the YFV17D yellow fever vaccine. Each CDR3 is given with its conserved first and last residue. A D gene is named only where the DNA matches it firmly. Only part of the rows carry a size: once, few, many, or a class if the clone is expanded.

abundance: many; v_gene: TRBV20-1; d_gene: TRBD2; j_gene: TRBJ2-1; CDR3nt: TGCAGTGCTAGGGGACTAGCCGATGAGCAGTTCTTC; CDR3aa: CSARGLADEQFF
abundance: NA; v_gene: TRBV20-1; d_gene: TRBD1; j_gene: TRBJ2-7; CDR3nt: TGCTGTGCTAGAGGAGGGGGGACAGGGAGCTCCTACGAGCAGTACTTC; CDR3aa: CCARGGGTGSSYEQYF
abundance: many; v_gene: TRBV18; d_gene: NA; j_gene: TRBJ2-1; CDR3nt: TGTGCCAGCAGCCCCGACAGCTACAATGAGCAGTTCTTC; CDR3aa: CASSPDSYNEQFF
abundance: few; v_gene: TRBV6-5; d_gene: NA; j_gene: TRBJ2-3; CDR3nt: TGTGCCAGCAGTTACTTCCAGGGCTCAGATACGCAGTATTTT; CDR3aa: CASSYFQGSDTQYF
abundance: few; v_gene: TRBV20-1; d_gene: TRBD1; j_gene: TRBJ2-1; CDR3nt: TGCAGTGCCCCGGGACAGGGGGCTCCTGAGCAGTTCTTC; CDR3aa: CSAPGQGAPEQFF
abundance: NA; v_gene: TRBV5-1; d_gene: TRBD1; j_gene: TRBJ1-1; CDR3nt: TGCGCCAGCAGCTTGCGGTTGGACAGGGGCACTGAAGCTTTCTTT; CDR3aa: CASSLRLDRGTEAFF
abundance: few; v_gene: TRBV9; d_gene: NA; j_gene: TRBJ2-7; CDR3nt: TGTGCCAGCAGCGGCATGAGTATCCCCTACGAGCAGTACTTC; CDR3aa: CASSGMSIPYEQYF
abundance: once; v_gene: TRBV21-1; d_gene: NA; j_gene: TRBJ2-5; CDR3nt: TGTGCCAGCAGCAAAGCGCACCTGGGCAGCCGAATAAACCTACAAGAGACCCAGTACTTC; CDR3aa: CASSKAHLGSRINLQETQYF
abundance: many; v_gene: TRBV5-6; d_gene: NA; j_gene: TRBJ2-7; CDR3nt: TGTGCCAGCAGGCGGACTTTCAGCTCCTACGAGCAGTACTTC; CDR3aa: CASRRTFSSYEQYF
abundance: many; v_gene: TRBV5-1; d_gene: TRBD2; j_gene: TRBJ2-3; CDR3nt: TGCGCCAGCAGCACTAGCGGGAGGGCCCCCACAGATACGCAGTATTTT; CDR3aa: CASSTSGRAPTDTQYF
abundance: NA; v_gene: TRBV7-2; d_gene: TRBD2; j_gene: TRBJ2-2; CDR3nt: TGTGCTGGGGCCCTAGCGGGAGGATCCGGCGGGGAGCTGTTTTTT; CDR3aa: CAGALAGGSGGELFF